The next 16 T cell receptor beta chains were all read from a single sample in a study of control samples from healthy donors and cancer patients. The data were produced by immunoSEQ multiplex PCR, yet TCRdb's version contains in-frame clones alone and is incomplete. Among around 55,000 clones listed, roughly nine tenths were seen once. Sequencing was carried out using PBMCs. All receptors come from a middle-aged man with colorectal cancer.

This clone appeared once. CDR3 residues: CASSYSRLLAGNEQFF. CDR3 DNA: TGTGCCAGCAGTTACTCGCGTTTACTAGCGGGAAATGAGCAGTTCTTC. This sequence joins TRBV6-5 and TRBJ2-1; 10 bases agree with TRBD2. The V segment lost 0 bases and the J segment 7 bases; nucleotides outside the gene matches: 6. The CDR3 consists of 16 residues. The germline gives CDR1 MNHEY, CDR2 SVGAGI.

The rearrangement joins TRBV12-5 to TRBJ2-1; 13 nucleotides line up with TRBD2. V shed 0 bases and J 8 bases; nucleotides not matched to a gene: 4. From germline, CDR1 is LGHNT and CDR2 FRNRAP. The CDR3 is made up of 16 amino acids. CDR3 amino acids: CASGLVLAGGFHEQFF. CDR3 coding DNA: TGTGCTAGTGGTTTGGTACTAGCGGGAGGGTTTCATGAGCAGTTCTTC. Full variable domain (missing parts from reference TRBV12-5 and TRBJ2-1): DARVTQTPRHKVTEMGQEVTMRCQPILGHNTVFWYRQTMMQGLELLAYFRNRAPLDDSGMPKDRFSAEMPDATLATLKIQPSEPRDSAVYFCASGLVLAGGFHEQFFGPGTRLTVL.

This sequence joins TRBV5-4 and TRBJ2-7, with D possibly TRBD2 on 6 matching bases. Germline lookup yields CDR1 SGHNT and CDR2 YYREEE (reference sequence). V lost 2 bases, J lost 5 bases, and 14 bases lay in between. This CDR3 is built from 14 residues. CDR3 in DNA: TGTGCCAGCAGCTTTGGTGGGAGGCACAACGAGCAGTACTTC. This gives the protein CASSFGGRHNEQYF.

The chain carries TRBV9 and TRBJ2-6; 7 positions agree with TRBD2. The CDR3 is 18 amino acids. J was trimmed by 3 bases and V by 0 bases; bases with no gene match: 9. The germline gives CDR1 SGDLS, CDR2 YYNGEE. The CDR3 DNA sequence: TGTGCCAGCAGCGTAGTATTCGGGAGGCCCGGTGGGGCCAACGTCCTGACTTTC. This encodes CASSVVFGRPGGANVLTF.

This chain uses TRBV27 with TRBJ1-1; D might be TRBD1 (6 bases). The CDR3 has 13 residues. Trimming left V 2 bases short and J 5 bases short, with 9 bases between. CDR1 is MNHEY, CDR2 SMNVEV, per germline (reference sequence). CDR3 sequence (DNA): TGTGCCAGCAGTTTACAGGGGCGGACTGAAGCTTTCTTT. Its protein is CASSLQGRTEAFF.

Only one count was recorded for this clone. The rearrangement links TRBV25-1 to TRBJ1-1; D remains ambiguous. V was trimmed by 1 base and J by 1 base, leaving 4 bases between them. The CDR3 has 13 amino acids. Germline CDR1 and CDR2: MGHDK and SYGVNS. The CDR3 sequence is CASSEFTNTEAFF. The CDR3 coding sequence is TGTGCCAGCAGTGAATTCACGAACACTGAAGCTTTCTTT.

The J gene is TRBJ1-4, the V gene TRBV6-1; D unresolved. With 1 base removed from V and 6 bases from J, the gap between germline ends came to 12 bases. Per the germline V gene, CDR1 is MNHNS and CDR2 is SASEGT. CDR3 length: 15 residues. The CDR3: CASSEDEGGDEKLFF. CDR3 bases: TGTGCCAGCAGTGAAGATGAGGGCGGGGATGAAAAACTGTTTTTT.

The rearrangement uses TRBV11-3 and TRBJ2-7, with a weak D call TRBD2 (6 bases). CDR3 length: 12 amino acids. CDR1 SGHNT and CDR2 YENEEA come from the germline V gene. V was trimmed by 4 bases and J by 4 bases, leaving 8 bases between them. The CDR3 region is CASSSTSYEQYF. The CDR3 nucleotides read TGTGCCAGCAGCTCGACTAGTTACGAGCAGTACTTC.

This chain connects TRBV3-1 (or the pseudogene TRBV3-2) to TRBJ1-1; D unclear. Trimming removed 0 bases from V and 6 bases from J, with 11 bases in between. The germline gives CDR1 LGHDT, CDR2 YNNKEL (reference sequence). This CDR3 region has 14 residues. The CDR3 loop reads CASSQDVRLSEAFF. The CDR3 nucleotides read TGTGCCAGCAGCCAAGACGTCAGGTTATCTGAAGCTTTCTTT.

The chain links TRBV6-5 to TRBJ1-1; no firm D call. V lost 2 bases and J lost 9, with 7 bases in between. Germline CDR1 and CDR2: MNHEY and SVGAGI. This CDR3 has 11 residues. In nucleotides, the CDR3 is TGTGCCAGCAGTTACGGTAGCCAAGCTTTCTTT. This translates into CASSYGSQAFF.

The J gene is TRBJ2-1, the V gene TRBV5-5; D ambiguous. The CDR3 contains 12 residues. Per germline, CDR1 SGHKS and CDR2 YYEKEE (reference sequence). Trimming removed 2 bases from V and 12 bases from J, with 12 bases in between. The CDR3 DNA follows: TGTGCCAGCAGCTTCGGGCCGACGGGGCAGTTCTTC. This encodes CASSFGPTGQFF. Together with reference TRBV5-5 and TRBJ2-1, the CDR3 gives the full variable domain: DAGVTQSPTHLIKTRGQQVTLRCSPISGHKSVSWYQQVLGQGPQFIFQYYEKEERGRGNFPDRFSARQFPNYSSELNVNALLLGDSALYLCASSFGPTGQFFGPGTRLTVL.

V usage is TRBV11-2 and J usage is TRBJ1-1; D ambiguous. Per the germline V gene, CDR1 is SGHAT and CDR2 is FQNNGV. The germline V and J ends were trimmed by 0 bases and 1 base, with 6 bases remaining between them. This CDR3 region has 14 residues. The CDR3 protein is CASSLDLANTEAFF. The CDR3 region has the DNA TGTGCCAGCAGCTTAGATCTCGCGAACACTGAAGCTTTCTTT.

The chain carries TRBV10-1 and TRBJ2-5; the D is unclear. CDR1 and CDR2 (germline): WNHNN, SYGVQD (reference sequence). V dropped 3 bases and J dropped 2 bases, with 7 bases sitting between them. The CDR3 runs 13 residues. CDR3 protein: CASSDQVQETQYF. The CDR3 DNA reads as TGCGCCAGCAGTGATCAAGTGCAAGAGACCCAGTACTTC.

The chain employs TRBV20-1 and TRBJ2-3; TRBD2 might be the D (6 bases). The germline V and J ends were trimmed by 3 bases and 14 bases, with 21 bases remaining between them. CDR3 size: 13 residues. Germline V lookup: CDR1 DFQATT, CDR2 SNEGSKA (reference sequence). CDR3 sequence (DNA): TGCAGTGCTAGTCCCTCAGTCGGGAGCGAGTGGTATTTT. Residues: CSASPSVGSEWYF.

This clone was seen only once. The chain joins TRBV9 to TRBJ2-7; D may be TRBD2 (7 bases). V was trimmed by 0 bases and J by 2 bases, leaving 12 bases between them. In germline, CDR1 is SGDLS, CDR2 YYNGEE. CDR3 size: 15 residues. Here the CDR3 reads CASSVGGGRPYEQYF. DNA of the CDR3: TGTGCCAGCAGCGTAGGCGGGGGCAGGCCCTACGAGCAGTACTTC. The entire variable domain, with the rest obtained from reference TRBV9 and TRBJ2-7, is as follows: DSGVTQTPKHLITATGQRVTLRCSPRSGDLSVYWYQQSLDQGLQFLIQYYNGEERAKGNILERFSAQQFPDLHSELNLSSLELGDSALYFCASSVGGGRPYEQYFGPGTRLTVT.

V usage is TRBV7-2 and J usage is TRBJ1-5; D is unresolved. Germline CDR1 SGHTA, CDR2 FQGNSA. CDR3 length equals 15 residues. Deletions cut 5 bases from V and 7 bases from J, with 18 bases between. The CDR3 sequence: CASSEQLGREQPQHF. CDR3 bases: TGTGCCAGCAGCGAACAACTCGGGAGAGAACAGCCCCAGCATTTT.